The text below deals with one TCR beta chain. The record originates from a study of preoperative IRX-2 immunotherapy in early breast cancer. Losses at the gene ends were 7 bases for V and 4 bases for J; bases not matched to a gene: 4. Germline V gene lookup returns CDR1 MNHGY and CDR2 SAAAGT. This CDR3 has 13 residues. Stated treatment: preoperative locoregional IRX-2 cytokine immunotherapy. Patients received preoperative, locoregional IRX-2 cytokine immunotherapy in a phase Ib study. TCRdb's table, derived via immunoSEQ multiplex PCR, lists solely in-frame clones and lacks some. The table includes around 38,000 clones, 60% to 85% detected once.

This sample comprised tumor tissue, obtained after IRX-2 immunotherapy. V usage is TRBV6-8 and J usage is TRBJ2-5, with 9 nucleotides matching TRBD1. This sequence was found in a human donor with breast cancer. CDR3 protein: CASKRQGGETQYF. The CDR3 coding sequence is TGTGCCAGCAAGAGACAGGGGGGAGAGACCCAGTACTTC.